The clone carrying this T cell receptor beta chain was detected ten times or more. The antigen is undetermined. MiXCR was run by TCRdb on the multiplex PCR reads, yielding one entry per CDR3 protein. The table has about 270,000 distinct CDR3 sequences, over 25% seen once. This entry comes from a study of breast tumors, draining lymph nodes, adjacent tissues. Axillary draining lymph nodes of breast cancer patients supplied the node samples. The CDR3 is 16 amino acids. Trimming pared 6 bases from V and 0 bases from J, leaving 15 bases between. CDR1 LNHDA and CDR2 SQIVND come from the germline V gene (reference sequence). Study observations and caveats: Compared with lymph nodes, tumors were less diverse; compared with nontumor tissue, more.

The TCR originated in a female donor with breast cancer. Some clones in this sample may be carry-over from other donors' samples. Sequenced input: axillary lymph node tissue. The V and J genes are TRBV19 and TRBJ2-1, with D uncertain. CDR3 DNA: TGTGCCAGTAGCTACCGTAGCCAAAGCTCCTACAATGAGCAGTTCTTC. It specifies CASSYRSQSSYNEQFF.